This T cell receptor (beta chain) was recovered during a study of CD8+ T cells in alopecia areata. Whole-study results and caveats: Besides other cells, scalp samples also yield sequences of resident alphabeta T cells from normal skin. Researchers reported that TCR sharing among patients proved less clear than in mice, possibly HLA-linked.

TCR sequencing used cDNA made by reverse transcription of extracted RNA. Repertoires were generated with immunoSEQ multiplex PCR, while TCRdb's copy carries only in-frame clones and drops some. The sample shows about 130,000 clones, around 49% of them seen only once. This clone was counted a few times. Its antigen remains unknown. The CDR3 has 12 amino acids. Germline lookup yields CDR1 SGHAT and CDR2 FQDESV (reference sequence). V gave up 4 bases and J gave up 2 bases, with 5 bases separating them. Sequenced material: CD8+ T cells sorted from blood, taken at week 0. The clonotype was recovered from a human donor with alopecia areata. The rearrangement links TRBV11-1 to TRBJ2-5; D remains unclear. The CDR3 DNA sequence: TGTGCCAGCAGCTATGAGCAAGAGACCCAGTACTTC. It translates to CASSYEQETQYF.